This T cell receptor (beta chain) was retrieved from a study of CD8 T cells in Susac syndrome. The V gene's germline CDR1 is SGHRS and CDR2 YFSETQ. Trimming took 4 bases from V and 3 from J; bases not matched to a gene: 6. The CDR3 spans 14 residues. Random hexamers were used to reverse transcribe an amount of roughly 0.5 to 1 ug RNA. TCRdb reprocessed the immunoSEQ multiplex PCR reads with MiXCR, giving one entry per CDR3 protein. There are approximately 150,000 distinct CDR3 sequences in the sample; around 94% occur only once, and roughly 0.1% lies in the top ten. This chain joins TRBV5-1 and TRBJ2-7, with TRBD2 matching over 8 bases. The sequenced sample was CD4+ T cells from PBMCs. This clonotype was obtained from a human donor with multiple sclerosis. The CDR3 DNA sequence: TGCGCCAGCAGCCCGGTAGCGGGATTCTACGAGCAGTACTTC. Residues: CASSPVAGFYEQYF.